Following are 9 T cell receptor beta chains from one sample sequenced in a study of esophageal squamous cell carcinoma under preoperative chemotherapy. Each CDR3 protein is one row after TCRdb ran MiXCR on the PCR reads. The table shows some 30,000 distinct CDR3 sequences, with 45% to 55% occurring only once. The time point denotes: before preoperative PTX-NDP chemotherapy. Sample collection occurred from a patient given preoperative chemotherapy. These receptors were taken from a human donor with esophageal squamous cell carcinoma. The donor label of this sample is uncertain.

This sequence joins TRBV7-8 and TRBJ2-1; D gene unclear. V lost 1 base and J lost 4, with 14 bases in between. The CDR3 sequence is 16 residues long. Germline loops: CDR1 SGHVS, CDR2 FQNEAQ. CDR3 nucleotides: TGTGCCAGCAGCTTAGGCTGGTCCAGTAGTTACAATGAGCAGTTCTTC. It is translated as CASSLGWSSSYNEQFF.

In DNA, the CDR3 is TGTGCCGGGCTCGCCGCCGGGGCCCAAGACATTCAGTACTTC. Translation: CAGLAAGAQDIQYF. The rearrangement links TRBV12-3 or TRBV12-4 to TRBJ2-4; D may correspond to TRBD1 or TRBD2 (5 bases each). The CDR3 has 14 residues. V shed 11 bases and J shed 8 bases, with 22 bases lying between them.

About this clonotype itself: A much larger clone differs by one base, so this may be a read error. V gene TRBV5-8 combines with J gene TRBJ2-5; 16 bases map to TRBD2. In germline, CDR1 is SGHTS, CDR2 YDEGEE. This CDR3 is 15 amino acids long. Losses at the gene ends were 4 bases for V and 11 bases for J; bases not matched to a gene: 8. CDR3 sequence (DNA): TGTGCCAGCAGCGCAGGGACTAGCGGGAGGGCGCGGCAGTACTTC. Encoded protein: CASSAGTSGRARQYF.

To note about this clonotype: A read error may account for a junction end that differs from germline. The rearrangement links TRBV7-2 to TRBJ2-4, with D possibly called TRBD1 or TRBD2 (6 bases each). The CDR3 has 17 residues. CDR1 is SGHTA, CDR2 FQGNSA, per germline. DNA of the CDR3: TGTGCCAGGAGCCGCGGCGCGGGGCTGTGGGGGGCAGACATGCAGTATTTC. Its protein product is CARSRGAGLWGADMQYF.

Concerning this clonotype: Because it lacks the conserved phenylalanine or tryptophan at the end, this CDR3 is likely a read error. This chain joins TRBV7-8 and TRBJ2-5, with 8 bases identical to TRBD1. The trim removed 5 bases at V and 9 bases at J, leaving 11 bases unmatched. The CDR3 has 14 residues. Germline values: CDR1 SGHVS, CDR2 FQNEAQ. CDR3 sequence reads: CASSPAGGGESQYL. CDR3 bases: TGTGCCAGCAGCCCGGCAGGGGGCGGGGAGTCCCAGTACTTG.

This clonotype has at least ten counts. The chain carries TRBV12-3 or TRBV12-4 and TRBJ2-3, with D tentatively TRBD2 (6 bases). CDR3 size: 15 residues. The V end was cut by 5 bases, the J end by 0 bases, with 12 bases between. CDR3 sequence reads: CASSHAGLSTDTQYF. In DNA form, the CDR3 reads TGTGCCAGCAGTCATGCGGGGCTAAGCACAGATACGCAGTATTTT.

This clonotype was detected many times. The chain combines TRBV7-9 with TRBJ1-1; D remains unclear. The ends were cut back, 5 bases at V and 6 bases at J, with 10 bases in the middle. Germline CDR1 SEHNR, CDR2 FQNEAQ (reference sequence). The CDR3 has 12 amino acids. The CDR3 sequence is CASSQREAEAFF. CDR3 sequence (DNA): TGTGCCAGCAGCCAGAGGGAGGCTGAAGCTTTCTTT.

The V call is TRBV11-2, the J call TRBJ2-5, with D hard to call. The J call may be faulty, since TRBJ2-7 better matches the DNA end. Germline assignment: CDR1 SGHAT and CDR2 FQNNGV. The CDR3 is 16 amino acids. The CDR3 nucleotides read TGTGCCAGCAGCTTAGATGCCCCCCGATTAGGCTACGAGCAGTACTTC. Protein sequence: CASSLDAPRLGYEQYF.

This clonotype was seen only a few times. V usage is TRBV4-2 and J usage is TRBJ2-1, with a possible D match to TRBD1 (5 bases). This CDR3 region has 15 residues. The V end lost 0 bases, the J end lost 7 bases, and 13 bases lay between the germline ends. Germline values: CDR1 LGHNA, CDR2 YNFKEQ. CDR3 DNA sequence: TGTGCCAGCAGCCAAGACAAGGGGTGGCCTAATGAGCAGTTCTTC. Its translation: CASSQDKGWPNEQFF.